The 24 T cell receptor beta chains in this list originate from one sample, sequenced in a study of blood T cells in healthy people across ages. Sample-barcoded 5' priming and a J-beta primer mix drove a second PCR of 7 to 11 cycles. TCRdb re-called the 5' RACE reads through MiXCR, storing one row per CDR3 protein. The sample includes approximately 1.5 million distinct CDR3 sequences, roughly 30% of them seen just once. The specimen sequenced was blood. All receptors derive from a woman aged 25 to 39 in good health.

This clonotype was counted a single time. This chain joins TRBV30 and TRBJ2-7, with 8 bases matching TRBD2. The J call is in doubt because the DNA end fits TRBJ2-5 better. Germline V gene lookup returns CDR1 GTSNPN and CDR2 SVGIG (reference sequence). The CDR3 loop spans 13 amino acids. The CDR3 is CAWSGLAGETQYF. The CDR3 nucleotides are TGTGCCTGGAGTGGGCTAGCGGGAGAGACCCAGTACTTC.

The CDR3 loop is CAISRDREGTEAFF. The CDR3 DNA reads as TGTGCCATCAGTCGGGACAGGGAGGGGACTGAAGCTTTCTTT. The rearrangement joins TRBV10-3 to TRBJ1-1; 9 nucleotides align to TRBD1. The CDR3 totals 14 residues. Germline-derived CDR1 and CDR2 are ENHRY and SYGVKD. Trimming removed 5 bases from V and 5 bases from J; junction bases left unmatched: 6.

At least ten counts were recorded for this clonotype. The V and J genes are TRBV6-6 and TRBJ2-4; tentative D call: TRBD1 (5 bases). The CDR3 length is 16 residues. The germline V gene has CDR1 MNHNY and CDR2 SVGAGI (reference sequence). V dropped 6 bases and J dropped 0 bases, with 15 bases sitting between them. CDR3 DNA sequence: TGTGCCAGCAGATCCCGATGCAGGGTAGCCAAAAACATTCAGTACTTC. Encoded protein: CASRSRCRVAKNIQYF.

The chain recombines TRBV9 with TRBJ2-3, with 9 bases identical to TRBD2. The V gene's germline CDR1 is SGDLS and CDR2 YYNGEE. This CDR3 spans 16 amino acids. V gave up 0 bases and J gave up 3 bases; unmatched junction bases: 5. CDR3 protein: CASSVDKGLATDTQYF. In DNA, the CDR3 is TGTGCCAGCAGCGTAGATAAAGGACTAGCGACAGATACGCAGTATTTT.

This chain links TRBV2 with TRBJ2-5; either TRBD1 or TRBD2 may fit D (5 bases each). The DNA end is more similar to TRBJ2-7, so the J call may be wrong. The CDR3 sequence is 13 residues long. CDR1 is SNHLY, CDR2 FYNNEI, per germline. In DNA form, the CDR3 reads TGTGCCAGCAGCTTAGCGAAGGGGCCCGAGCAGTACTTC. Translating it yields CASSLAKGPEQYF.

In DNA form, the CDR3 reads TGCGGTGGGTCCAGGGGGCTGTACACTGAAGCTTTCTTT. It translates to CGGSRGLYTEAFF. The chain employs TRBV20-1 and TRBJ1-1; 8 bases are shared with TRBD1. The germline CDR1 and CDR2 sequences are DFQATT and SNEGSKA (reference sequence). This CDR3 is built from 13 residues.

The chain links TRBV3-1 to TRBJ2-1; 12 bases match TRBD1. The germline V gene encodes CDR1 LGHDT and CDR2 YNNKEL (reference sequence). CDR3 length: 17 residues. With V trimmed by 4 bases and J by 7 bases, 11 bases remained unmatched. The CDR3 is CASSPRDRGRFKNEQFF. CDR3 nucleotides: TGTGCCAGCAGCCCCCGGGACAGGGGGCGTTTTAAGAATGAGCAGTTCTTC.

This clonotype was seen a few times. The gene calls are TRBV20-1 and TRBJ2-1; perhaps TRBD2 as D (5 bases). Germline CDR1 and CDR2: DFQATT and SNEGSKA (reference sequence). Trimming stripped 0 bases from V and 2 bases from J, with 11 bases between. The CDR3 sequence is 15 residues long. The CDR3 DNA follows: TGCAGTGCTAGAGATACTAGTCCAACCTACAATGAGCAGTTCTTC. Translated, it gives CSARDTSPTYNEQFF.

This chain links TRBV7-9 with TRBJ2-6; 8 positions agree with TRBD1. J was trimmed by 0 bases and V by 2 bases; bases with no gene match: 6. There are 18 residues in the CDR3. Germline V gene lookup returns CDR1 SEHNR and CDR2 FQNEAQ (reference sequence). The CDR3: CASSLNPTGVSGANVLTF. The CDR3 region has the DNA TGTGCCAGCAGCTTAAATCCGACAGGGGTCTCTGGGGCCAACGTCCTGACTTTC.

This clonotype occurred a few times. The chain employs TRBV7-9 and TRBJ2-1; either TRBD1 or TRBD2 may fit D (5 bases each). The germline CDR1 and CDR2 sequences are SEHNR and FQNEAQ (reference sequence). Trimming took 6 bases from V and 2 from J, leaving 23 bases between them. The CDR3 is 18 amino acids. CDR3 loop: CASRDNYGESLTYNEQFF. CDR3 sequence (DNA): TGTGCCAGCAGGGACAACTATGGGGAGTCCCTCACCTACAATGAGCAGTTCTTC.

This clonotype was counted a few times. This chain connects TRBV9 to TRBJ1-2, with D possibly matching TRBD1 (5 bases). The CDR3 runs 14 residues. The germline CDR1 and CDR2 sequences are SGDLS and YYNGEE. With 2 bases removed from V and 4 bases from J, the gap between germline ends came to 12 bases. CDR3 bases: TGTGCCAGCAGCGTCTTGGGGCAGAGCTATGGCTACACCTTC. Its translation: CASSVLGQSYGYTF.

J is TRBJ2-3 and V is TRBV18; 7 bases align to TRBD2. V shed 0 bases, J shed 6 bases, and the junction held 21 bases outside the gene matches. This CDR3 comprises 20 residues. Germline V gene sequence: CDR1 KGHSH, CDR2 LQKENI. The CDR3 loop is CASSPPRPPGLTGAGDTQYF. As DNA, the CDR3 is TGTGCCAGCTCACCACCGAGGCCACCGGGACTAACGGGTGCAGGGGATACGCAGTATTTT.

This clonotype has a handful of counts. V usage is TRBV7-9 and J usage is TRBJ2-7; 10 bases fit TRBD1. The J segment lost 7 bases and the V segment lost 5 bases, leaving 14 bases of the junction unmatched. The CDR3 is 16 amino acids. Germline CDR1 SEHNR, CDR2 FQNEAQ (reference sequence). CDR3 DNA: TGTGCCAGCAGCATTTCCGGGACAGGGGTGTTTAGGGAGCAGTACTTC. Translated, it gives CASSISGTGVFREQYF. The full variable domain, rest sourced from reference TRBV7-9 and TRBJ2-7, is DTGVSQNPRHKITKRGQNVTFRCDPISEHNRLYWYRQTLGQGPEFLTYFQNEAQLEKSRLLSDRFSAERPKGSFSTLEIQRTEQGDSAMYLCASSISGTGVFREQYFGPGTRLTVT.

V and J are TRBV7-3 and TRBJ2-3, with TRBD2 matching over 9 bases. V lost 1 base and J lost 2; bases outside the gene matches: 7. Germline V gene lookup returns CDR1 SGHTA and CDR2 FQGTGA. The CDR3 spans 17 residues. CDR3 in amino acids: CASSLIGAGGYTDTQYF. The CDR3 DNA follows: TGTGCCAGCAGCTTAATAGGGGCGGGGGGGTACACAGATACGCAGTATTTT.

This chain's CDR3 is CASSFIQRETQYF. The CDR3 region has the DNA TGTGCCAGCAGTTTCATACAGCGGGAGACCCAGTACTTC. The V and J genes are TRBV7-2 and TRBJ2-5, with TRBD2 as a possible D gene (5 bases). V was pared by 6 bases and J by 5 bases, with 13 bases between. CDR1 and CDR2 (germline): SGHTA, FQGNSA. This CDR3 has 13 amino acids.

The gene calls are TRBV11-2 and TRBJ2-3; 12 bases agree with TRBD2. The CDR3 sequence is 16 residues long. Germline lookup yields CDR1 SGHAT and CDR2 FQNNGV. J gave up 4 bases and V 5 bases, and 7 bases lay outside the gene matches. The CDR3 coding sequence is TGTGCCAGCAGCCGCAGGACTAGCGGGATTCCAGATACGCAGTATTTT. It encodes CASSRRTSGIPDTQYF.

CDR3 sequence reads: CASSLSSGRAGYNEQYF. The CDR3 DNA reads TGTGCCAGCAGTTTATCTAGCGGGAGGGCCGGGTACAATGAGCAGTACTTC. The gene calls are TRBV27 and TRBJ2-1; 11 bases align to TRBD2. The J call could be wrong; TRBJ2-7 is a better fit for the DNA end. The CDR3 spans 17 residues. Germline values: CDR1 MNHEY, CDR2 SMNVEV (reference sequence).

The chain joins TRBV27 to TRBJ2-3; 7 positions match TRBD2. Germline-derived CDR1 and CDR2 are MNHEY and SMNVEV (reference sequence). The V segment lost 3 bases and the J segment 2 bases; nucleotides outside the gene matches: 5. CDR3 length: 15 residues. In DNA, the CDR3 is TGTGCCAGCAGTTTTTGGGCGGGGGACACAGATACGCAGTATTTT. This sequence encodes CASSFWAGDTDTQYF.

This clonotype was recorded only once. The rearrangement joins TRBV9 to TRBJ2-5; D tentatively reads TRBD1 or TRBD2 (5 bases each). The V and J ends lost 0 bases and 5 bases respectively, with 11 bases between them. CDR3 length: 14 residues. Per germline, CDR1 SGDLS and CDR2 YYNGEE. Here the CDR3 reads CASSVGPREETQYF. As DNA, the CDR3 is TGTGCCAGCAGCGTAGGGCCCAGGGAGGAGACCCAGTACTTC.

This clonotype turned up a few times. The rearrangement uses TRBV7-3 and TRBJ1-1; a possible D gene is TRBD1 (6 bases). Germline assignment: CDR1 SGHTA and CDR2 FQGTGA. Trimming removed 6 bases from V and 7 bases from J, with 18 bases in between. The CDR3 length is 14 residues. This chain's CDR3 is CASRYDRLAGEAFF. The CDR3 nucleotides are TGTGCCAGCAGATATGACAGGCTCGCGGGTGAAGCTTTCTTT.

In this sample, this clonotype turned up many times. This chain joins TRBV12-3 or TRBV12-4 and TRBJ1-2; 7 bases align to TRBD1. The V gene end was trimmed by 4 bases and the J gene end by 2 bases; junction bases not matched to a gene: 1. The CDR3 has 13 amino acids. CDR3 region: CASSSGGNYGYTF. CDR3 nucleotides: TGTGCCAGCAGTTCAGGGGGGAACTATGGCTACACCTTC.

This clonotype was seen many times. This rearrangement joins TRBV28 to TRBJ2-1; 7 bases match TRBD2. CDR1 and CDR2 from the germline V gene are MDHEN and SYDVKM. This CDR3 region has 14 residues. The ends lost 4 bases at V and 1 base at J; junction bases unmatched: 1. Written as DNA, the CDR3 is TGTGCCAGCAGTTCGGGGGGTTCCTACAATGAGCAGTTCTTC. Its protein is CASSSGGSYNEQFF. Full variable domain (rest looked up from reference TRBV28 and TRBJ2-1): DVKVTQSSRYLVKRTGEKVFLECVQDMDHENMFWYRQDPGLGLRLIYFSYDVKMKEKGDIPEGYSVSREKKERFSLILESASTNQTSMYLCASSSGGSYNEQFFGPGTRLTVL.

There are many counts of this clonotype. V usage is TRBV4-1 and J usage is TRBJ1-4; maybe TRBD1 (5 bases). CDR1 is MGHRA and CDR2 is YSYEKL in the germline V gene. CDR3 length: 15 amino acids. V was clipped by 1 base and J by 5 bases, with 11 bases between them. DNA for the CDR3: TGCGCCAGCAGCCAAGTGCCAGGGCGGAATGAAAAACTGTTTTTT. Encoded protein: CASSQVPGRNEKLFF.

V usage is TRBV9 and J usage is TRBJ2-1; the match to TRBD2 covers 9 bases. Trimming cost V 0 bases and J 8 bases; bases outside gene matches: 6. The CDR3 spans 15 residues. CDR1 and CDR2 (germline): SGDLS, YYNGEE. CDR3 nucleotide sequence: TGTGCCAGCAGCGTAGGGCTAGCGGGGACGGATGAGCAGTTCTTC. Translated: CASSVGLAGTDEQFF.